This T cell receptor (beta chain) came from a study of response to subunit inactivated influenza vaccine. Study-wide results and limits: The authors offered the suggestion that each seasonal influenza vaccination recruits few new T cells.

MiXCR, run by TCRdb on the RT-PCR reads, gives a single entry per CDR3 protein. Of 650,000 to 800,000 distinct CDR3 sequences in the sample, more than 11% were seen once. This clonotype has a count of ten or more. Antigen specificity is unknown. Per the germline V gene, CDR1 is DFQATT and CDR2 is SNEGSKA (reference sequence). The CDR3 has 14 residues. V dropped 3 bases and J dropped 4 bases, with 13 bases sitting between them. Here the sequenced sample was PBMCs from blood, taken roughly 2 weeks before vaccination. This clonotype was obtained from a man between 45 and 60 years old who received an inactivated influenza vaccine. This sequence joins TRBV20-1 and TRBJ2-1; possibly TRBD1 or TRBD2 for D (6 bases each). The DNA of the CDR3 is TGCAGTGCTAGTCGGGGGACATCTTACAATGAGCAGTTCTTC. This codes for CSASRGTSYNEQFF.